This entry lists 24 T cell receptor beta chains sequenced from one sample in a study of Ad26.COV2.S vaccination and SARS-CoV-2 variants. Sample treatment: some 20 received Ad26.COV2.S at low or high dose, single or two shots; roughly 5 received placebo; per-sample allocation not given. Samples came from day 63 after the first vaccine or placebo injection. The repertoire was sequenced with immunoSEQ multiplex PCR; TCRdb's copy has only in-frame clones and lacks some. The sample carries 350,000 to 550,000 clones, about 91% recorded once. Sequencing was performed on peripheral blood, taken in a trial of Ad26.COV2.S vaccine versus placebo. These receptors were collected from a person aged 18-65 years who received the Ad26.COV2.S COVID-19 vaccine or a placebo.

CDR3 DNA: TGTGCCAGCCTTACGCTACAGGGGAATTCTGGCTACACCTTC. It translates to CASLTLQGNSGYTF. The chain couples TRBV28 to TRBJ1-2; 7 nucleotides match TRBD1. In germline, CDR1 is MDHEN, CDR2 SYDVKM. The ends lost 8 bases at V and 7 bases at J; junction bases unmatched: 13. The CDR3 has 14 amino acids.

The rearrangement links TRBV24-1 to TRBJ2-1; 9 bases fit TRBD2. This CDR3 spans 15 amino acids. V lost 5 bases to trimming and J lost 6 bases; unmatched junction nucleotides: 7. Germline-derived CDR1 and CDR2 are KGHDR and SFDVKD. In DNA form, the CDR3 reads TGTGCCACCAGTGCATTTAGCGGGAGAGGCAATGAGCAGTTCTTC. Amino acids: CATSAFSGRGNEQFF.

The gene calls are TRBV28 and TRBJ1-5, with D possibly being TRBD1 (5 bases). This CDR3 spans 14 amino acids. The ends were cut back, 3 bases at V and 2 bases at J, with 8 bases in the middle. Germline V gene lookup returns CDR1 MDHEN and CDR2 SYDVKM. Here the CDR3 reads CASSFLGGNQPQHF. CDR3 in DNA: TGTGCCAGCAGTTTCCTGGGGGGCAATCAGCCCCAGCATTTT. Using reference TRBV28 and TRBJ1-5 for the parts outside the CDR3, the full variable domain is DVKVTQSSRYLVKRTGEKVFLECVQDMDHENMFWYRQDPGLGLRLIYFSYDVKMKEKGDIPEGYSVSREKKERFSLILESASTNQTSMYLCASSFLGGNQPQHFGDGTRLSIL.

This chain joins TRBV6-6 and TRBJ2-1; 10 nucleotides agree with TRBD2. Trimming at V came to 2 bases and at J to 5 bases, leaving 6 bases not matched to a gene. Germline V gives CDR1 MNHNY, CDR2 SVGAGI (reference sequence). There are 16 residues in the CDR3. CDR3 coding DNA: TGTGCCAGCAGTTACCAGCTAGCGGGAGTGAACAATGAGCAGTTCTTC. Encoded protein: CASSYQLAGVNNEQFF.

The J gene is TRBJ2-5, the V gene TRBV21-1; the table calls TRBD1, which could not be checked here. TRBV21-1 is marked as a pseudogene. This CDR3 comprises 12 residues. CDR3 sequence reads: CAVEDREETQYF. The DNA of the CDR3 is TGTGCCGTAGAGGACAGGGAAGAGACCCAGTACTTC.

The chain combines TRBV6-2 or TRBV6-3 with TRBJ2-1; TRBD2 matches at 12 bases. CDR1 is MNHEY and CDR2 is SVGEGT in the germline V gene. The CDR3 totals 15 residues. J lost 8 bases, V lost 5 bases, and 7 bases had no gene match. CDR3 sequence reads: CASSALAGGPYEQFF. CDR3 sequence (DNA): TGTGCCAGCAGTGCGCTAGCGGGAGGGCCCTATGAGCAGTTCTTC.

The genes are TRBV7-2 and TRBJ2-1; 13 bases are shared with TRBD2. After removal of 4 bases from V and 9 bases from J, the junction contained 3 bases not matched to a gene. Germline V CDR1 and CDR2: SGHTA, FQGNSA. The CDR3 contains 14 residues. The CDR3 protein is CASSSGLAGVEQFF. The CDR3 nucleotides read TGTGCCAGCAGCTCCGGACTAGCGGGAGTTGAGCAGTTCTTC.

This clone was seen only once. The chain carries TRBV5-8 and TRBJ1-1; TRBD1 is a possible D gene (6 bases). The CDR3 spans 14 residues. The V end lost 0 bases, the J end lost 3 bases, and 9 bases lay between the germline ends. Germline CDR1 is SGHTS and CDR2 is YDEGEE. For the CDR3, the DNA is TGTGCCAGCAGCTTGGCTACAGGGTACACTGAAGCTTTCTTT. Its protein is CASSLATGYTEAFF.

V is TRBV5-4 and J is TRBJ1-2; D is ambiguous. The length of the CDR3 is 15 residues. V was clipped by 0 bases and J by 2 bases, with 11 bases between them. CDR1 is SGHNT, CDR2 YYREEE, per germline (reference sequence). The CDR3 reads CASSLAVGANYGYTF. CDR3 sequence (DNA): TGTGCCAGCAGCTTGGCGGTTGGAGCAAACTATGGCTACACCTTC.

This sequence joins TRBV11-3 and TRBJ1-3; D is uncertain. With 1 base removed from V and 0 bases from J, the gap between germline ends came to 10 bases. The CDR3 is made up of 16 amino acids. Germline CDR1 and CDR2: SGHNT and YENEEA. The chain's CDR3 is CASSLGFRDSGNTIYF. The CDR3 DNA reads TGTGCCAGCAGCTTAGGGTTCCGAGACTCTGGAAACACCATATATTTT.

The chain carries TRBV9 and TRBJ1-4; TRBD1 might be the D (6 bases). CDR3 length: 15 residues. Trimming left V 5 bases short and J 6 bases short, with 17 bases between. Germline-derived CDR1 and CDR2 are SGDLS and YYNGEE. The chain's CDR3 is CASSSRGGFDEKLFF. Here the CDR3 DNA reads TGTGCCAGCAGTAGCCGAGGGGGTTTTGATGAAAAACTGTTTTTT.

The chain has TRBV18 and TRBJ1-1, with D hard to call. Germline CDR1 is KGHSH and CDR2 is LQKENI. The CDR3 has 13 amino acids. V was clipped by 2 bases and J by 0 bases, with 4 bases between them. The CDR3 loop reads CASSPGMNTEAFF. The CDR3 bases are TGTGCCAGCTCACCAGGGATGAACACTGAAGCTTTCTTT.

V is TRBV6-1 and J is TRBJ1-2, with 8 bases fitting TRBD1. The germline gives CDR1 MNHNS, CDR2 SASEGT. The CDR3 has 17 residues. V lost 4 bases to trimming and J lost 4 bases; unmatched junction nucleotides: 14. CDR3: CASSVEGQGALGYGYTF. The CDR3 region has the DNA TGTGCCAGCAGTGTAGAAGGGCAGGGGGCGCTCGGCTATGGCTACACCTTC.

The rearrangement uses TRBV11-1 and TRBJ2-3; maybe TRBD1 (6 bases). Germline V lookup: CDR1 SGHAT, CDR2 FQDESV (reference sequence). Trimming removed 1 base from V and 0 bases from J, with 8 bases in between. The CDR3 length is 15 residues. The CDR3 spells CASSLDRASTDTQYF. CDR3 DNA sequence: TGTGCCAGCAGCTTAGACAGGGCTAGCACAGATACGCAGTATTTT.

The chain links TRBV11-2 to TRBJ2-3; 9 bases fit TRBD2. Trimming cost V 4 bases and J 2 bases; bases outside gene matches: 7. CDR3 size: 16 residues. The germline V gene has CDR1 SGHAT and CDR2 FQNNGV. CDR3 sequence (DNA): TGTGCCAGCAGCTCTTGGCGGGGGGGATCCACAGATACGCAGTATTTT. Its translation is CASSSWRGGSTDTQYF. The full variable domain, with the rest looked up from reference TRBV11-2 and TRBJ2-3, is EAGVAQSPRYKIIEKRQSVAFWCNPISGHATLYWYQQILGQGPKLLIQFQNNGVVDDSQLPKDRFSAERLKGVDSTLKIQPAKLEDSAVYLCASSSWRGGSTDTQYFGPGTRLTVL.

In nucleotides, the CDR3 is TGCAGTGCTAGTAGGGACAGAAACTATGGCTACACCTTC. Protein product: CSASRDRNYGYTF. The chain recombines TRBV20-1 with TRBJ1-2, with TRBD1 identical over 7 bases. Per germline, CDR1 DFQATT and CDR2 SNEGSKA (reference sequence). The CDR3 sequence is 13 residues long. V lost 3 bases to trimming and J lost 2 bases; unmatched junction nucleotides: 3.

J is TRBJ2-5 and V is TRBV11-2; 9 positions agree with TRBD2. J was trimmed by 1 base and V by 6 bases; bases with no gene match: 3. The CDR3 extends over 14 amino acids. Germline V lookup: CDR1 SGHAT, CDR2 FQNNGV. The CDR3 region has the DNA TGTGCCAGCAGGACTAGCGGCGCCCAAGAGACCCAGTACTTC. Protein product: CASRTSGAQETQYF. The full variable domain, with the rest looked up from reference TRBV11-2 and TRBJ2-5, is EAGVAQSPRYKIIEKRQSVAFWCNPISGHATLYWYQQILGQGPKLLIQFQNNGVVDDSQLPKDRFSAERLKGVDSTLKIQPAKLEDSAVYLCASRTSGAQETQYFGPGTRLLVL.

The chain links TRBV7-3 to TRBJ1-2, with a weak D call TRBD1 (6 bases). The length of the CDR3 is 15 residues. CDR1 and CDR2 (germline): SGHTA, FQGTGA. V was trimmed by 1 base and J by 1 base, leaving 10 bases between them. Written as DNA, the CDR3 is TGTGCCAGCAGCTTAAAATCAGGGGTTAACTATGGCTACACCTTC. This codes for CASSLKSGVNYGYTF.

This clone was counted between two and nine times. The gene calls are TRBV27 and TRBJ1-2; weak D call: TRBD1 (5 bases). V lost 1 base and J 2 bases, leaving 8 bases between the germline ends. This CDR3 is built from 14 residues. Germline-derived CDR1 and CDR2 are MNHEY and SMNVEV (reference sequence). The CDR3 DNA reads TGTGCCAGCAGTTTATGGGGGGACAACTATGGCTACACCTTC. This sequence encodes CASSLWGDNYGYTF.

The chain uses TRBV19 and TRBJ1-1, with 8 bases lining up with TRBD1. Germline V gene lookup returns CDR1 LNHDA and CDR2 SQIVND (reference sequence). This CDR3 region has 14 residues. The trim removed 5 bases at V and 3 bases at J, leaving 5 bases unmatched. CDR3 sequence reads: CASSRQGRDTEAFF. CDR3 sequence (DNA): TGTGCCAGTAGTCGACAGGGGAGAGACACTGAAGCTTTCTTT.

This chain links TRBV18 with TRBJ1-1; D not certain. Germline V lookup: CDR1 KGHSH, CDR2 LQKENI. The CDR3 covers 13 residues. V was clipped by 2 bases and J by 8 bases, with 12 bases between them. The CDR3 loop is CASSPIGWSEAFF. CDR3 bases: TGTGCCAGCTCACCAATTGGTTGGTCAGAAGCTTTCTTT.

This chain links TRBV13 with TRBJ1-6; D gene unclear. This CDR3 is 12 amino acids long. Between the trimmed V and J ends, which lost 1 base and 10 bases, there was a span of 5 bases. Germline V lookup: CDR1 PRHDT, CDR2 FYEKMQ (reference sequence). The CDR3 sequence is CASSLEGSPLHF. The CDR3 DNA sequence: TGTGCCAGCAGCTTAGAGGGCTCACCCCTCCACTTT.

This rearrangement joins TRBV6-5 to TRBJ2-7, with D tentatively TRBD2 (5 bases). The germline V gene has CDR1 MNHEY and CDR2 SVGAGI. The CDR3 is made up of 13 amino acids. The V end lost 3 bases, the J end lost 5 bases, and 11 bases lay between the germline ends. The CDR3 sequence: CASSYLLAHEQYV. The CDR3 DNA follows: TGTGCCAGCAGTTATCTTCTAGCACACGAGCAGTACGTC.

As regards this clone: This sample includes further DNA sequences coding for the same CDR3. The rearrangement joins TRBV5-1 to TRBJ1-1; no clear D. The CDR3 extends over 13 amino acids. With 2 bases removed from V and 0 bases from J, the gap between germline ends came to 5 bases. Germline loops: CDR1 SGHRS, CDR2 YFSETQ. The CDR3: CASSLDLNTEAFF. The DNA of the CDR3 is TGCGCCAGCAGCTTAGATTTGAACACTGAAGCTTTCTTT.